This T cell receptor (beta chain) is from a study of blood T cell repertoires in COVID-19. For the study at large: Some COVID-19 samples were acute and others convalescent; all came from the United States, Italy and Spain. The cDNA or gDNA used as material had been derived from T cells, B-cell-depleted T cells, or PBMCs.

This clone was recorded once. In the original processing: The authors estimated nucleated cell counts from reference gene primer amplification. Sequenced by immunoSEQ multiplex PCR; TCRdb stores in-frame clones only, minus some. That table is the source of V, J and clone size, and D and trimming were worked out from the DNA. The sample gives 120,000 or so clones, about 85% of which show up once; 12% is in the top ten. The receptor comes from a man between 60 and 70 years old with acute or convalescent COVID-19. Sequencing was carried out using peripheral blood.

The DNA of the CDR3 is TGTGCCAGCAGCTTAGAACAGGGGAGCTCTGGGGCCAACGTCCTGACTTTC. Amino acids: CASSLEQGSSGANVLTF. The chain has TRBV7-9 and TRBJ2-6, with 7 bases aligning to TRBD1. Trimming removed 1 base from V and 0 bases from J; junction bases left unmatched: 3. Germline assignment: CDR1 SEHNR and CDR2 FQNEAQ (reference sequence). CDR3 length: 17 amino acids.